What follows are 8 T cell receptor beta chains derived from one specimen sequenced in a study of blood T cell repertoires in COVID-19. TCRdb's table, derived via immunoSEQ multiplex PCR, lists solely in-frame clones and lacks some. Found here are approximately 250,000 clones, about 90% of them singletons; the top ten hold approximately 4%. The sequenced material came from PBMCs or T cells enriched from blood (not recorded which). Source of these receptors: a woman in her thirties with acute COVID-19.

This clone was seen once. The rearrangement uses TRBV29-1 and TRBJ2-1, with 11 bases that match TRBD2. Trimming removed 6 bases from V and 7 bases from J; junction bases left unmatched: 14. The CDR3 has 16 residues. CDR1 is SQVTM and CDR2 is ANQGSEA in the germline V gene. CDR3 residues: CSVVEGASGRLNEQFF. CDR3 bases: TGCAGCGTCGTTGAAGGGGCTAGCGGGAGGTTAAATGAGCAGTTCTTC.

The chain uses TRBV19 and TRBJ2-2, with 9 bases identical to TRBD2. J gave up 3 bases and V 2 bases, and 7 bases lay outside the gene matches. Germline V gene lookup returns CDR1 LNHDA and CDR2 SQIVND (reference sequence). The CDR3 totals 17 residues. The CDR3 spells CASSITSGPIDTGELFF. In nucleotides, the CDR3 is TGTGCCAGTAGTATAACTAGCGGGCCAATCGACACCGGGGAGCTGTTTTTT.

This sequence joins TRBV29-1 and TRBJ2-7; a possible D gene is TRBD1 (6 bases). Trimming shortened V by 3 bases and J by 0 bases, and 6 bases separated the two germline ends. The CDR3 has 12 residues. CDR1 and CDR2 from the germline V gene are SQVTM and ANQGSEA. CDR3 sequence: CSVETGSYEQYF. The CDR3 nucleotides read TGCAGCGTTGAGACAGGCTCCTACGAGCAGTACTTC.

The chain has TRBV28 and TRBJ2-7, with D unresolved. Germline-derived CDR1 and CDR2 are MDHEN and SYDVKM. Trimming took 5 bases from V and 3 from J, leaving 5 bases between them. The CDR3 loop spans 11 amino acids. The DNA for the CDR3 is TGTGCCAGCAGTATTAACTACGAGCAGTACTTC. Protein: CASSINYEQYF. The entire variable domain, with the rest obtained from reference TRBV28 and TRBJ2-7, is as follows: DVKVTQSSRYLVKRTGEKVFLECVQDMDHENMFWYRQDPGLGLRLIYFSYDVKMKEKGDIPEGYSVSREKKERFSLILESASTNQTSMYLCASSINYEQYFGPGTRLTVT.

The rearrangement uses TRBV11-1 and TRBJ2-7; tentatively, D is TRBD1 (5 bases). Germline CDR1 SGHAT, CDR2 FQDESV (reference sequence). The CDR3 consists of 15 residues. Trimming removed 5 bases at V and 0 bases at J, with 14 bases between. The CDR3 is CASSPVQGNSYEQYF. DNA for the CDR3: TGTGCCAGCAGCCCAGTCCAGGGAAACTCCTACGAGCAGTACTTC.

This clone was seen just once. J is TRBJ1-1 and V is TRBV29-1, with no clear D. V shed 3 bases and J shed 0 bases, with 8 bases lying between them. Germline lookup yields CDR1 SQVTM and CDR2 ANQGSEA. The CDR3 covers 13 residues. The CDR3: CSVDPDLNTEAFF. DNA for the CDR3: TGCAGCGTTGATCCAGACTTGAACACTGAAGCTTTCTTT.

The count of this clone is one. CDR3 in amino acids: CASRSGQASNEQFF. CDR3 sequence (DNA): TGCGCCAGCAGGTCGGGACAGGCGAGCAATGAGCAGTTCTTC. The chain carries TRBV5-1 and TRBJ2-1, with 8 bases lining up with TRBD1. Germline CDR1 SGHRS, CDR2 YFSETQ. This CDR3 comprises 14 residues. After removal of 5 bases from V and 6 bases from J, the junction contained 7 bases not matched to a gene.

The chain couples TRBV24-1 to TRBJ2-1, with D possibly being TRBD1 (5 bases). Per the germline V gene, CDR1 is KGHDR and CDR2 is SFDVKD. With 3 bases removed from V and 6 bases from J, the gap between germline ends came to 17 bases. The CDR3 extends over 16 amino acids. The DNA of the CDR3 is TGTGCCACCAGTGATATGGGCAGGGCCAGCTTCAATGAGCAGTTCTTC. Amino acids: CATSDMGRASFNEQFF.